One and the same sample provided the 22 T cell receptor beta chains below, sequenced in a study of cytomegalovirus exposure and HLA in healthy donors. The PCR ran on 60 Vbeta and 13 Jbeta primers. Produced via immunoSEQ multiplex PCR; TCRdb's table is partial and in-frame only. The data hold more than 150,000 clones, with about three quarters observed a single time. Sequencing was performed on PBMCs. These receptors all stem from a middle-aged woman in good health and CMV-seropositive.

V usage is TRBV19 and J usage is TRBJ2-5, with TRBD1 matching over 10 bases. The CDR3 covers 16 residues. The germline gives CDR1 LNHDA, CDR2 SQIVND (reference sequence). The trim removed 6 bases at V and 4 bases at J, leaving 11 bases unmatched. The CDR3 here is CASRANGQGVGETQYF. The CDR3 region has the DNA TGTGCCAGTAGAGCCAACGGACAGGGGGTTGGAGAGACCCAGTACTTC.

The chain has TRBV19 and TRBJ2-1; D not resolved. Germline V gene data show CDR1 as LNHDA and CDR2 as SQIVND (reference sequence). Trimming stripped 5 bases from V and 7 bases from J, with 12 bases between. This CDR3 is 13 amino acids long. The CDR3 region is CASSFEAWNEQFF. Here the CDR3 DNA reads TGTGCCAGTAGTTTCGAGGCGTGGAATGAGCAGTTCTTC.

The gene calls are TRBV7-8 and TRBJ1-1; unclear D gene. Germline CDR1 is SGHVS and CDR2 is FQNEAQ. Trimming shortened V by 3 bases and J by 2 bases, and 13 bases separated the two germline ends. The CDR3 is 15 residues long. The CDR3, as DNA: TGTGCCAGCAGCTTCTTCGGCGGCAACAACACTGAAGCTTTCTTT. As protein: CASSFFGGNNTEAFF.

V is TRBV28 and J is TRBJ2-7, with D possibly being TRBD1 (6 bases). Germline V CDR1 and CDR2: MDHEN, SYDVKM. V lost 7 bases and J 3 bases, leaving 19 bases between the germline ends. The CDR3 runs 15 residues. The CDR3 DNA is TGTGCCAGCACCTCCCCGTGGGGACACCACTACGAGCAGTACTTC. Protein sequence: CASTSPWGHHYEQYF.

The rearrangement uses TRBV7-2 and TRBJ2-5; TRBD2 matches 8 bases. Germline lookup yields CDR1 SGHTA and CDR2 FQGNSA. The CDR3 spans 16 residues. Germline trimming cut 1 base from V and 9 bases from J; bases unmatched to any gene: 13. The chain's CDR3 is CASSLELGGGGFAQYF. The CDR3 DNA reads TGTGCCAGCAGCTTAGAACTGGGTGGCGGGGGGTTCGCCCAGTACTTC.

A single count supports this clone. J is TRBJ1-1 and V is TRBV30, with D uncertain. Germline CDR1 GTSNPN, CDR2 SVGIG (reference sequence). Trimming shortened V by 4 bases and J by 5 bases, and 8 bases separated the two germline ends. The CDR3 is 11 residues long. The CDR3 region is CAWNDNTEAFF. As DNA, the CDR3 is TGTGCCTGGAATGACAATACTGAAGCTTTCTTT.

The V and J genes are TRBV19 and TRBJ1-5, with D possibly TRBD1 on 5 matching bases. The CDR3 runs to 18 residues. V dropped 4 bases and J dropped 2 bases, with 21 bases sitting between them. Germline assignment: CDR1 LNHDA and CDR2 SQIVND (reference sequence). In DNA form, the CDR3 reads TGTGCCAGTAGTACGGGGCCCCCGGGACTTTTTGGCAATCAGCCCCAGCATTTT. Its translation is CASSTGPPGLFGNQPQHF.

The chain carries TRBV4-1 and TRBJ1-5; 8 positions agree with TRBD1. The CDR3 runs to 17 residues. Per the germline V gene, CDR1 is MGHRA and CDR2 is YSYEKL. With 0 bases clipped from V and 2 bases from J, the junction kept 6 bases outside the gene matches. The CDR3 is CASSQEGRGLGNQPQHF. The CDR3 DNA follows: TGCGCCAGCAGCCAAGAGGGCAGGGGGCTCGGCAATCAGCCCCAGCATTTT.

This clone was counted between two and nine times. The chain joins TRBV28 to TRBJ2-3, with 8 nucleotides matching TRBD2. CDR3 length: 14 amino acids. V lost 4 bases, J lost 5 bases, and 5 bases stayed unmatched. From germline, CDR1 is MDHEN and CDR2 SYDVKM. Here the CDR3 reads CASSSFSGIDTQYF. The CDR3 DNA reads as TGTGCCAGCAGTTCATTTAGCGGGATAGATACGCAGTATTTT.

J is TRBJ1-5 and V is TRBV7-6, with D unclear. This CDR3 region has 13 residues. V lost 5 bases, J lost 4 bases, and 9 bases lay in between. Germline loops: CDR1 SGHVS, CDR2 FNYEAQ. The CDR3 sequence: CASSMPGNQPQHF. The DNA for the CDR3 is TGTGCCAGCAGCATGCCGGGTAATCAGCCCCAGCATTTT.

The chain recombines TRBV18 with TRBJ1-1; no reliable D call. Germline V gene lookup returns CDR1 KGHSH and CDR2 LQKENI. CDR3 length: 12 amino acids. Trimming left V 2 bases short and J 6 bases short, with 7 bases between. DNA for the CDR3: TGTGCCAGCTCACCAATCCTCGCTGAAGCTTTCTTT. Its translation is CASSPILAEAFF.

The chain carries TRBV30 and TRBJ1-3; D ambiguous. V lost 3 bases to trimming and J lost 2 bases, with 14 bases between them. The CDR3 loop spans 15 amino acids. Germline-derived CDR1 and CDR2 are GTSNPN and SVGIG (reference sequence). The CDR3 reads CAWSPQVGAGNTIYF. The CDR3 region has the DNA TGTGCCTGGAGCCCCCAAGTAGGAGCTGGAAACACCATATATTTT.

The count of this clone is one. CDR3 DNA sequence: TGTGCCAGCGTTGGTCAGGGCGGTCTAGGCAATCAGCCCCAGCATTTT. Translated, it gives CASVGQGGLGNQPQHF. The chain has TRBV19 and TRBJ1-5, with D possibly matching TRBD1 (5 bases). The CDR3 consists of 16 residues. Germline V CDR1 and CDR2: LNHDA, SQIVND (reference sequence). V was cut by 9 bases and J by 2 bases, with 20 bases left in between.

The rearrangement links TRBV18 to TRBJ2-2, with 9 bases fitting TRBD1. The CDR3 has 17 residues. The germline gives CDR1 KGHSH, CDR2 LQKENI. Trimming removed 2 bases from V and 4 bases from J; junction bases left unmatched: 8. The CDR3 nucleotides read TGTGCCAGCTCACCAAGGGACCGACAGGGGGGCACCGGGGAGCTGTTTTTT. Translated: CASSPRDRQGGTGELFF.

Written as DNA, the CDR3 is TGTGCCATCAGTGAAACGTTGGAGGGTACCTACGAGCAGTACTTC. Protein: CAISETLEGTYEQYF. This chain links TRBV10-3 with TRBJ2-7, with D perhaps TRBD2 (6 bases). The germline V gene encodes CDR1 ENHRY and CDR2 SYGVKD. The CDR3 spans 15 residues. V lost 3 bases and J 2 bases, leaving 14 bases between the germline ends.

The chain is built from TRBV27 and TRBJ2-3; D gene uncertain. The CDR3 has 11 amino acids. CDR1 is MNHEY and CDR2 is SMNVEV in the germline V gene (reference sequence). Trimming took 3 bases from V and 6 from J, leaving 4 bases between them. Written as DNA, the CDR3 is TGTGCCAGCAGTTTTTCGGATACGCAGTATTTT. Residues: CASSFSDTQYF.

The chain has TRBV6-6 and TRBJ2-7; weak D call: TRBD2 (7 bases). The CDR3 totals 15 residues. CDR1 MNHNY and CDR2 SVGAGI come from the germline V gene (reference sequence). The V and J ends lost 2 bases and 7 bases respectively, with 18 bases between them. In DNA, the CDR3 is TGTGCCAGCAGTTACGTCGGGGGGCTCCCTACGGAGCAGTACTTC. Its translation is CASSYVGGLPTEQYF.

This chain joins TRBV29-1 and TRBJ2-5, with 9 bases matching TRBD1. The J call is uncertain, as TRBJ2-7 better fits the DNA end. Germline assignment: CDR1 SQVTM and CDR2 ANQGSEA. This CDR3 contains 12 residues. The CDR3 nucleotides read TGCAGCGGAACGACAGGGGGGTACGAGCAGTACTTC. It specifies CSGTTGGYEQYF.

The V call is TRBV5-1, the J call TRBJ2-2; a possible D gene is TRBD2 (6 bases). With 2 bases removed from V and 7 bases from J, the gap between germline ends came to 9 bases. This CDR3 has 13 amino acids. Germline V gives CDR1 SGHRS, CDR2 YFSETQ. CDR3 nucleotides: TGCGCCAGCAGCTTCCTTAGCGGCGGGGAGCTGTTTTTT. Translation: CASSFLSGGELFF. Variable domain in full (rest from reference TRBV5-1 and TRBJ2-2): KAGVTQTPRYLIKTRGQQVTLSCSPISGHRSVSWYQQTPGQGLQFLFEYFSETQRNKGNFPGRFSGRQFSNSRSEMNVSTLELGDSALYLCASSFLSGGELFFGEGSRLTVL.

The gene calls are TRBV15 and TRBJ2-5, with a possible D match to TRBD1 (6 bases). The better agreement between TRBJ2-7 and the DNA end casts doubt on the J call. This CDR3 contains 14 residues. The germline CDR1 and CDR2 sequences are LNHNV and YYDKDF (reference sequence). CDR3 sequence (DNA): TGTGCCACCAGCAGAGGGGGGCCCGGGAACGAGCAGTACTTC. This encodes CATSRGGPGNEQYF.

The V and J genes are TRBV5-6 and TRBJ2-1; D gene ambiguous. This CDR3 region has 16 residues. From germline, CDR1 is SGHDT and CDR2 YYEEEE. The germline V and J ends were trimmed by 2 bases and 1 base, with 13 bases remaining between them. CDR3 coding DNA: TGTGCCAGCAGCTTTCTCGCTGCGTTTTCCTACAATGAGCAGTTCTTC. Protein sequence: CASSFLAAFSYNEQFF.

The rearrangement joins TRBV18 to TRBJ1-2, with D unresolved. Germline assignment: CDR1 KGHSH and CDR2 LQKENI. This CDR3 is built from 13 residues. V lost 5 bases to trimming and J lost 3 bases, with 10 bases between them. CDR3 coding DNA: TGTGCCAGCTCATGGCAGGATGACTATGGCTACACCTTC. This gives the protein CASSWQDDYGYTF.